The T cell receptor beta chain described here comes from a study of shared clonotypes between healthy human individuals. Study-wide results and caveats: Sharing across several donors was seen in approximately 5.2% of naive CD4 clonotypes.

In this sample, this clone turned up once. As yet, its antigen is unknown. Per the study methods: Sequence data from immunoSEQ were junction-only and lacked quality scores; consequently, filtering differed. Here immunoSEQ multiplex PCR was the method, and the copy in TCRdb shows in-frame clones only, minus some. The V and J calls and the clone size are those of that table, but D and trimming were determined from the DNA. The table records more than 2 million clones, about 95% of them present only once. Positive CCR7 selection of CD45RO-negative cells yielded the naive CD8 cells, and terminally differentiated effector memory CD45RA+ cells were excluded. Germline assignment: CDR1 WSHSY and CDR2 SAAADI. CDR3 length: 15 residues. V shed 10 bases and J 4 bases; nucleotides not matched to a gene: 15.

Source material: naive CD8+ T cells sorted from blood. V is TRBV10-2 and J is TRBJ1-2; 7 bases agree with TRBD1. The sequence derives from a man aged 18 to 29 in good health. The CDR3, as DNA: TGCGCCACCCTGTCGACTGGGGACAGACCCTATGGCTACACCTTC. Protein: CATLSTGDRPYGYTF.